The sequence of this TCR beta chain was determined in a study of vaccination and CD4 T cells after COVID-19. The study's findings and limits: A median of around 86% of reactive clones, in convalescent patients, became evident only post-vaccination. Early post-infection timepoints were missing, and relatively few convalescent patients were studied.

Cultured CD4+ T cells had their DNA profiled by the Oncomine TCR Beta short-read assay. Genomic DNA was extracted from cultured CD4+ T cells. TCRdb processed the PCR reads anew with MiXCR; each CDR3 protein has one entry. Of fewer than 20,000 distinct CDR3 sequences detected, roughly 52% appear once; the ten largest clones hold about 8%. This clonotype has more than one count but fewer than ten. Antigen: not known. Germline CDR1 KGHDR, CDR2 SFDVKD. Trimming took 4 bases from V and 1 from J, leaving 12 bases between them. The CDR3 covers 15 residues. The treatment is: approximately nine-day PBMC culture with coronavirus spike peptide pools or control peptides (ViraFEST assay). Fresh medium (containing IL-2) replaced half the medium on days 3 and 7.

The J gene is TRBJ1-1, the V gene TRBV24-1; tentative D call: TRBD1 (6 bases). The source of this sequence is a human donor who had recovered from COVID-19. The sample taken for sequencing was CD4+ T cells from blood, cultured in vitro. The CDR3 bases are TGTGCCACCAGTGACTCGGGGGCCGCGAACACTGAAGCTTTCTTT. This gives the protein CATSDSGAANTEAFF.